This TCR beta chain was documented in a study of beta chain features in type 1 diabetes. Turning to the study itself: The patients were much like the healthy donors in age, gender and cell yields. Findings and limits, study-wide: When Type 1 diabetes patients were examined, their TCRB CDR3s proved moderately but significantly shorter in all four CD4+ subsets. Patients with type 1 diabetes carried fewer insertions and had more deletions at their VDJ junctions.

Investigators reverse transcribed all isolated RNA, so they sequenced expressed TCRB transcripts. Profiling relied on immunoSEQ multiplex PCR, and the TCRdb table lists in-frame clones only, not all of them. The repertoire holds 20,000 to 25,000 clones, with over 65% as singletons. Regarding this clone: Antigen unknown.

This CDR3 is 20 amino acids long. The junction had 25 bases not matched to a gene; V was cut back by 4 bases and J by 4 bases. Germline-derived CDR1 and CDR2 are SQVTM and ANQGSEA. The J gene is TRBJ2-1, the V gene TRBV29-1; 7 bases agree with TRBD1. Material for sequencing was stem cell memory CD4+ T cells from blood. This TCR derives from a woman in her thirties or forties with type 1 diabetes. The CDR3 DNA follows: TGCAGCGTTGTAGGGACAGCCAGTAGATCCCCTGGATCGTCGTACAATGAGCAGTTCTTC. This gives the protein CSVVGTASRSPGSSYNEQFF.